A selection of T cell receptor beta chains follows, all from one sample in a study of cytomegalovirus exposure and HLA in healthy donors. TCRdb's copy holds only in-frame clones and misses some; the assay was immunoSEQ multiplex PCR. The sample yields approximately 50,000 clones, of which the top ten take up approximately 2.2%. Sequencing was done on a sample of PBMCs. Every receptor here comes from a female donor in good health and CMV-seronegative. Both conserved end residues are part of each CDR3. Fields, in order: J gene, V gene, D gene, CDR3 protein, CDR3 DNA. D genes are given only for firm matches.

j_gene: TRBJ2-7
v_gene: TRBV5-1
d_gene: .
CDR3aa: CASSLVDSAYEQYF
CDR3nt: TGCGCCAGCAGCTTGGTAGATAGCGCCTACGAGCAGTACTTC

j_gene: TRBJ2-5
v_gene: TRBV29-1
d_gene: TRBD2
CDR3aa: CSVERGGGETQYF
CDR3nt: TGCAGCGTTGAACGTGGGGGGGGAGAGACCCAGTACTTC

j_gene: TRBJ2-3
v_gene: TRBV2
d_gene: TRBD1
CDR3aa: CASKGQGGTDTQYF
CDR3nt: TGTGCCAGCAAGGGACAGGGAGGGACAGATACGCAGTATTTT

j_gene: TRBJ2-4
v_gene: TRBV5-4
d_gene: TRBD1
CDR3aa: CASSSPTGQGKNIQYF
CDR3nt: TGTGCCAGCAGTTCTCCGACAGGGCAGGGCAAAAACATTCAGTACTTC

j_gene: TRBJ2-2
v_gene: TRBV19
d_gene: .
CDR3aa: CASSIVADTGELFF
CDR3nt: TGTGCCAGTAGTATTGTGGCGGACACCGGGGAGCTGTTTTTT

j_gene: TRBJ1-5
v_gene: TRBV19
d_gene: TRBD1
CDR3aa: CASIPGQGPQPQHF
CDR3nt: TGTGCCAGTATTCCAGGACAGGGCCCCCAGCCCCAGCATTTT

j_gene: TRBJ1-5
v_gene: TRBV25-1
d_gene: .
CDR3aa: CASSGRGQPQHF
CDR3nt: TGTGCCAGCAGTGGACGAGGCCAGCCCCAGCATTTT

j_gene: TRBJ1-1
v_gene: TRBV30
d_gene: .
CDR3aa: CAWRIGFDTEAFF
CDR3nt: TGTGCCTGGAGAATCGGTTTCGACACTGAAGCTTTCTTT

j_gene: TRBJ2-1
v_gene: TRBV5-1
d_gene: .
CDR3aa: CASSLSRPYSDNEQFF
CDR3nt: TGCGCCAGCAGCTTGTCCAGGCCCTACTCCGACAATGAGCAGTTCTTC

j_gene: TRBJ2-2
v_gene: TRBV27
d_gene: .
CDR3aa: CASSLWAVVTGELFF
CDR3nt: TGTGCCAGCAGTTTATGGGCCGTTGTGACCGGGGAGCTGTTTTTT

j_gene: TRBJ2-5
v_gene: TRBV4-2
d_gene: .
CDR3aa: CASSQDKAASIRGQETQYF
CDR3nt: TGTGCCAGCAGCCAAGATAAGGCCGCTAGCATCAGAGGTCAAGAGACCCAGTACTTC

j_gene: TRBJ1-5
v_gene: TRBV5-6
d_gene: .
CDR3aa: CASSAGVQPQHF
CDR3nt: TGTGCCAGCAGCGCAGGGGTACAGCCCCAGCATTTT

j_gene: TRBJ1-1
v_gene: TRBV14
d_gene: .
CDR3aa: CASSSSLNTEAFF
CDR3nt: TGTGCCAGCAGCTCGAGTCTGAACACTGAAGCTTTCTTT

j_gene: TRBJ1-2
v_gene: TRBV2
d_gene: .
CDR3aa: CASRSRDFGYTF
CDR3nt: TGTGCCAGCAGGTCCAGGGATTTTGGCTACACCTTC

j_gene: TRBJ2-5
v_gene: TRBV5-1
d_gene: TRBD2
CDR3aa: CASSPGSLAGGEGETQYF
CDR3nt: TGCGCCAGCAGCCCAGGGAGCCTAGCGGGGGGAGAAGGCGAGACCCAGTACTTC

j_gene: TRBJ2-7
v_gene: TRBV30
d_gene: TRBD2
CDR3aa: CASSKFLAGPYEQYF
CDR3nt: TGTGCCTCCTCGAAATTTCTAGCGGGCCCCTACGAGCAGTACTTC

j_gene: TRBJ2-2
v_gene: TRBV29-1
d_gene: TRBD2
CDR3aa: CSVGLAGAVTGELFF
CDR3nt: TGCAGCGTTGGTTTAGCGGGAGCGGTCACCGGGGAGCTGTTTTTT

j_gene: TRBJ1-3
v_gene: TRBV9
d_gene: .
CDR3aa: CASSVGQAASSGNTIYF
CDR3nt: TGTGCCAGCAGCGTAGGGCAGGCCGCCTCCTCTGGAAACACCATATATTTT

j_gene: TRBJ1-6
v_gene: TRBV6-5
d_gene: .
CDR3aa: CASSYSPGSPLHF
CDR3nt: TGTGCCAGCAGTTACTCGCCGGGATCACCCCTCCACTTT

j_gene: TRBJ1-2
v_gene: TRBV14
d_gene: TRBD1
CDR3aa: CASSLGQGRGYGYTF
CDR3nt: TGTGCCAGCAGCCTGGGACAGGGAAGGGGCTATGGCTACACCTTC

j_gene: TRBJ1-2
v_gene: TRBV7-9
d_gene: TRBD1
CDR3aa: CASSLDRAYGYTF
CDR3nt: TGTGCCAGCAGTTTGGACAGGGCCTATGGCTACACCTTC

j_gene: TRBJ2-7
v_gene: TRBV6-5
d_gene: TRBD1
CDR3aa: CASSYSTGGLYEQYF
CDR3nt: TGTGCCAGCAGTTACTCGACAGGGGGTCTCTACGAGCAGTACTTC

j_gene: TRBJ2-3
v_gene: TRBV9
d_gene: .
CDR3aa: CASSVGRGSSTDTQYF
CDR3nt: TGTGCCAGCAGCGTAGGAAGGGGGTCTAGCACAGATACGCAGTATTTT

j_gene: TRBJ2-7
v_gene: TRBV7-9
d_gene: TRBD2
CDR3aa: CASSPLAEPYEQYF
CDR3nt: TGTGCCAGCAGCCCGCTAGCGGAACCCTACGAGCAGTACTTC

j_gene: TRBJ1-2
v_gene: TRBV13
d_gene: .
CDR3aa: CASSLGDRTDYGYTF
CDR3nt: TGTGCCAGCAGCTTAGGCGACAGGACGGACTATGGCTACACCTTC

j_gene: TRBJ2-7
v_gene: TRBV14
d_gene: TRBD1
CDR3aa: CASSYLRDRGRPYEQYF
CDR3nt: TGTGCCAGCAGCTATCTCCGGGACAGGGGGCGACCGTACGAGCAGTACTTC

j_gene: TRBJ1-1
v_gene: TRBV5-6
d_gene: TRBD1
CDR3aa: CASSPGTGGGGTEAFF
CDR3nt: TGTGCCAGCAGTCCCGGGACAGGGGGCGGAGGCACTGAAGCTTTCTTT

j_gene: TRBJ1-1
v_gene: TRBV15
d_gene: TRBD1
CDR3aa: CATSIDRGNTEAFF
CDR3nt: TGTGCCACCAGCATAGACAGGGGCAACACTGAAGCTTTCTTT

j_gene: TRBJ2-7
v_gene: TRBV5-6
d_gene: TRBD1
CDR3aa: CASSLLDRAGEQYF
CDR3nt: TGTGCCAGCAGCCTCCTTGACAGGGCGGGTGAGCAGTACTTC

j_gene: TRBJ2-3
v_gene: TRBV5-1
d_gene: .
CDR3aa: CASSLNGATGPQYF
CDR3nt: TGCGCCAGCAGCTTAAACGGCGCGACGGGTCCGCAGTATTTT

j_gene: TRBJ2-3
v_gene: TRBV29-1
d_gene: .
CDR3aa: CSAEKGPAGDTQYF
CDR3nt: TGCAGCGCGGAGAAGGGGCCCGCAGGGGATACGCAGTATTTT

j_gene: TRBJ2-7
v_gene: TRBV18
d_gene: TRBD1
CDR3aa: CASSQASGTGFYEQYF
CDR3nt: TGTGCCAGCTCACAAGCTTCCGGGACAGGGTTCTACGAGCAGTACTTC

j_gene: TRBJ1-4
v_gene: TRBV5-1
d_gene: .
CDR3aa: CASSLVGTGGEKLFF
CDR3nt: TGCGCCAGCAGCTTGGTCGGTACAGGTGGAGAAAAACTGTTTTTT

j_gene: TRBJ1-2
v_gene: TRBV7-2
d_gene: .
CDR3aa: CASRQGYYGYTF
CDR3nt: TGTGCCAGCAGACAGGGATACTATGGCTACACCTTC

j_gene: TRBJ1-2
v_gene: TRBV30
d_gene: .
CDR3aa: CAWSVRGASDGYTF
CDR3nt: TGTGCCTGGAGTGTACGAGGGGCTAGCGATGGCTACACCTTC

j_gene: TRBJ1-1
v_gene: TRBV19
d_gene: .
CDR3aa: CATKGPTGMGTEAFF
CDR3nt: TGTGCCACCAAGGGGCCCACAGGGATGGGCACTGAAGCTTTCTTT

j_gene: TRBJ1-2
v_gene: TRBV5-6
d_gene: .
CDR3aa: CASSLTGRDYGYTF
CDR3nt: TGTGCCAGCAGCTTGACAGGGCGAGACTATGGCTACACCTTC

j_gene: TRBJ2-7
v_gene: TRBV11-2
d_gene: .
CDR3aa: CASSSTRRGLEQYF
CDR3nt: TGTGCCAGCAGCTCAACGCGTCGCGGGCTGGAGCAGTACTTC

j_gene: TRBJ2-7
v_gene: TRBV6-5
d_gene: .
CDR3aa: CASSLSRDPSYEQYF
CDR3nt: TGTGCCAGCAGTCTCTCGCGGGACCCGTCCTACGAGCAGTACTTC

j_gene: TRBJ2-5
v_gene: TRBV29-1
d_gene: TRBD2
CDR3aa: CSVEVQSSGNGEQYF
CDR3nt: TGCAGCGTTGAAGTACAGTCTAGCGGGAACGGGGAGCAGTACTTC

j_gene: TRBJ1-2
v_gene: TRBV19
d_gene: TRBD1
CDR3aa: CASSIVGQGARNYGYTF
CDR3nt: TGTGCCAGTAGTATAGTTGGACAGGGGGCGCGAAACTATGGCTACACCTTC

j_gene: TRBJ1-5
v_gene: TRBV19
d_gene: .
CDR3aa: CASSTRQNNQPQHF
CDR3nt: TGTGCCAGTAGTACCCGACAGAACAATCAGCCCCAGCATTTT

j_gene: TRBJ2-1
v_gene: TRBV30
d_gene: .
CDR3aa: CAWNHGDEQFF
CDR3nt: TGTGCCTGGAACCACGGAGATGAGCAGTTCTTC

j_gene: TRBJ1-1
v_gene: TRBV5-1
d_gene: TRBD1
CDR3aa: CASSSGQGTRNTEAFF
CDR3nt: TGCGCCAGCAGCTCGGGACAGGGTACAAGGAACACTGAAGCTTTCTTT

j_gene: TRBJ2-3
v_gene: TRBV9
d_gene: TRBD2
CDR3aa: CASSVVSGASTDTQYF
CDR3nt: TGTGCCAGCAGCGTAGTCAGCGGGGCTAGCACAGATACGCAGTATTTT

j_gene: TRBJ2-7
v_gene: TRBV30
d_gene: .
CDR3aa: CAWSVLDSYEQYF
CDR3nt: TGTGCCTGGAGTGTCCTGGACAGCTACGAGCAGTACTTC

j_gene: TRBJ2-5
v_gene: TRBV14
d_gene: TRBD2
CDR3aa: CASSPGLAPQETQYF
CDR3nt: TGTGCCAGCAGCCCCGGACTAGCGCCTCAAGAGACCCAGTACTTC

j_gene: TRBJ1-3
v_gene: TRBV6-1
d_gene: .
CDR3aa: CASNERPVGNTIYF
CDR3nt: TGTGCCAGCAACGAGAGGCCCGTTGGAAACACCATATATTTT

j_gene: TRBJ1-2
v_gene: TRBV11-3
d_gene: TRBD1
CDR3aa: CASSLGTGDYGYTF
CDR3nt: TGTGCCAGCAGCTTAGGGACAGGGGACTATGGCTACACCTTC

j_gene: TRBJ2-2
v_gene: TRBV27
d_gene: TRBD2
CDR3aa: CASSWTSPGELFF
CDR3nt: TGTGCCAGCAGTTGGACTAGCCCAGGGGAGCTGTTTTTT